This paragraph reports one T cell receptor (beta chain). Its cognate antigen is unknown. The data derive from a study of shared clonotypes between healthy human individuals. Whole-study results and caveats: The study generally estimated greater richness for naive than memory subsets.

Germline CDR1 SGHRS, CDR2 YFSETQ. V lost 5 bases, J lost 4 bases, and 9 bases stayed unmatched. This CDR3 region has 16 residues. Profiling relied on immunoSEQ multiplex PCR, and the TCRdb table lists in-frame clones only, not all of them. The table records under 2,500,000 clones, approximately 94% of them present only once. A CD45RA-negative memory subset and a CD45RA+ naive subset were separated from the CD4+ cells. The specimen sequenced was naive CD4+ T cells sorted from blood. Regarding subset: CD45RA+ positively selected. The chain recombines TRBV5-1 with TRBJ2-2; TRBD2 matches at 9 bases. The receptor was derived from a man aged 18 to 35 in good health. CDR3 DNA sequence: TGCGCCAGCAGTTCTGGGACTAGCATGGCCACCGGGGAGCTGTTTTTT. Translation: CASSSGTSMATGELFF.